This TCR beta chain was recorded in a study of regulatory T cells in long-lasting Graves disease. Ten or more counts support this clonotype. Its antigen is unidentified. Study-wide results and caveats: Gene preferences differed: TRBV28, TRBJ1-2, TRBJ2-5 in persistent cases.

The time point here: persistent/refractory GD, antithyroid drugs over 5 years with positive TRAb. The TCR library used RNA extracted from PBMCs. The authors drew approximately 8.1 milliliters of peripheral blood into EDTA tubes. With iRepertoire HTBI primers and Arm-PCR of CDR3 regions, TCR beta libraries were built. Authors' processing steps: Detected in the samples were around 62 TRBV and approximately 14 TRBJ segments. TCRdb re-derived calls from the multiplex PCR reads in MiXCR, one entry per CDR3 protein. These V and J calls originate from TCRdb's pipeline instead of the authors' own analysis. The data contain over 250,000 distinct CDR3 sequences, roughly a fifth of them singletons. V was cut by 2 bases and J by 0 bases, with 4 bases left in between. CDR1 and CDR2 (germline): WNHNN, SYGVQD (reference sequence). This CDR3 has 13 amino acids.

The clonotype originates from a female donor with Graves disease. The chain employs TRBV10-1 and TRBJ2-5; D is unclear. The material sequenced was peripheral blood mononuclear cells (PBMCs), taken when the disease was refractory, from a patient treated with antithyroid drugs. The CDR3 bases are TGCGCCAGCAGTGAGGGACACCAAGAGACCCAGTACTTC. Protein sequence: CASSEGHQETQYF.